Each of the 24 T cell receptor beta chains below was sequenced from the same sample in a study of OX40 agonist ivuxolimab in advanced cancers. The method was immunoSEQ multiplex PCR; TCRdb's version includes in-frame clones alone and lacks a portion of them. Of roughly 51,000 clones listed, approximately 90% were seen once; the top ten hold around 0.6%. The source was CD4+ or CD8+ T cells sorted from blood, collected in a trial of the OX40 agonist ivuxolimab. These receptors were taken from an adult with an advanced solid tumor such as melanoma, head and neck, liver or kidney cancer.

This clone was counted a few times. V gene TRBV5-4 combines with J gene TRBJ2-3; D is unresolved. In germline, CDR1 is SGHNT, CDR2 YYREEE (reference sequence). V dropped 4 bases and J dropped 0 bases, with 9 bases sitting between them. This CDR3 contains 14 residues. Written as DNA, the CDR3 is TGTGCCAGCAGCGCCGGGCCTAGCACAGATACGCAGTATTTT. Its translation is CASSAGPSTDTQYF.

The rearrangement joins TRBV7-9 to TRBJ2-7; D unresolved. With 5 bases removed from V and 4 bases from J, the gap between germline ends came to 12 bases. This CDR3 is built from 13 residues. In germline, CDR1 is SEHNR, CDR2 FQNEAQ (reference sequence). CDR3: CASSAWVGYEQYF. The CDR3 bases are TGTGCCAGCAGCGCATGGGTCGGGTACGAGCAGTACTTC.

This chain uses TRBV28 with TRBJ2-7; 8 bases fit TRBD2. Germline CDR1 MDHEN, CDR2 SYDVKM. With V trimmed by 3 bases and J by 5 bases, 9 bases remained unmatched. CDR3 size: 15 residues. CDR3 sequence (DNA): TGTGCCAGCAGTTTTCTGGGCGGGAGGTCTGACGAGCAGTACTTC. Translation: CASSFLGGRSDEQYF.

The CDR3 DNA sequence: TGTGCCAGTAGTATGGCTGGGGGAAGGGACTATGGCTACACCTTC. Residues: CASSMAGGRDYGYTF. V and J are TRBV19 and TRBJ1-2, with a weak D call TRBD1 (5 bases). The length of the CDR3 is 15 residues. V was pared by 3 bases and J by 3 bases, with 14 bases between. Germline V CDR1 and CDR2: LNHDA, SQIVND (reference sequence).

V usage is TRBV4-1 and J usage is TRBJ2-7, with D uncertain. V was pared by 1 base and J by 3 bases, with 13 bases between. In germline, CDR1 is MGHRA, CDR2 YSYEKL. The CDR3 extends over 15 amino acids. CDR3 sequence (DNA): TGCGCCAGCAGCCAAGGGGTGGGCGGCGTCTACGAGCAGTACTTC. Its protein is CASSQGVGGVYEQYF.

The rearrangement uses TRBV7-3 and TRBJ2-5; 9 bases are shared with TRBD2. Germline values: CDR1 SGHTA, CDR2 FQGTGA. Trimming at V came to 5 bases and at J to 4 bases, leaving 8 bases not matched to a gene. The CDR3 is made up of 15 amino acids. CDR3 protein: CASSQGSGSGETQYF. CDR3 nucleotide sequence: TGTGCCAGCAGCCAAGGTAGCGGGAGTGGAGAGACCCAGTACTTC. Variable domain in full (rest from reference TRBV7-3 and TRBJ2-5): GAGVSQTPSNKVTEKGKYVELRCDPISGHTALYWYRQSLGQGPEFLIYFQGTGAADDSGLPNDRFFAVRPEGSVSTLKIQRTERGDSAVYLCASSQGSGSGETQYFGPGTRLLVL.

This sequence joins TRBV11-3 and TRBJ2-5; D is unclear. The assigned J gene may be wrong: the sequence end matches TRBJ2-7 better. The CDR3 contains 12 residues. From germline, CDR1 is SGHNT and CDR2 YENEEA. Here the CDR3 reads CASSLDTYEQYF. In DNA, the CDR3 is TGTGCCAGCAGCTTAGATACCTACGAGCAGTACTTC.

The chain joins TRBV7-9 to TRBJ2-1, with D maybe TRBD2 (6 bases). Per the germline V gene, CDR1 is SEHNR and CDR2 is FQNEAQ (reference sequence). Trimming left V 2 bases short and J 8 bases short, with 19 bases between. The CDR3 spans 16 residues. The CDR3 loop is CASSLWSGSLWDEQFF. As DNA, the CDR3 is TGTGCCAGCAGCTTATGGAGCGGGTCCCTGTGGGATGAGCAGTTCTTC.

This chain uses TRBV5-1 with TRBJ2-3; unclear D gene. The V gene's germline CDR1 is SGHRS and CDR2 YFSETQ. The CDR3 consists of 12 residues. The germline V and J ends were trimmed by 2 bases and 4 bases, with 5 bases remaining between them. CDR3 amino acids: CASSFNPDTQYF. CDR3 sequence (DNA): TGCGCCAGCAGCTTCAACCCAGATACGCAGTATTTT.

The chain combines TRBV10-2 with TRBJ2-1; 8 bases are shared with TRBD2. Germline V CDR1 and CDR2: WSHSY, SAAADI. The trim removed 0 bases at V and 5 bases at J, leaving 6 bases unmatched. This CDR3 is built from 16 residues. CDR3 nucleotide sequence: TGCGCCAGCAGTGAGTCGATGGTAGCGGGAAACAATGAGCAGTTCTTC. Residues: CASSESMVAGNNEQFF.

The chain combines TRBV7-8 with TRBJ1-5, with D possibly matching TRBD1 (5 bases). V was shortened by 1 base and J by 2 bases, with 9 bases between the two germline ends. The CDR3 sequence is 15 residues long. Per the germline V gene, CDR1 is SGHVS and CDR2 is FQNEAQ. The CDR3 loop is CASSLGAGGNQPQHF. The CDR3 nucleotides are TGTGCCAGCAGCTTAGGGGCGGGGGGCAATCAGCCCCAGCATTTT. The whole variable domain, remainder taken from reference TRBV7-8 and TRBJ1-5, is GAGVSQSPRYKVAKRGQDVALRCDPISGHVSLFWYQQALGQGPEFLTYFQNEAQLDKSGLPSDRFFAERPEGSVSTLKIQRTQQEDSAVYLCASSLGAGGNQPQHFGDGTRLSIL.

The chain joins TRBV4-1 to TRBJ1-2, with 7 bases aligning to TRBD1. V lost 4 bases, J lost 4 bases, and 9 bases stayed unmatched. CDR1 MGHRA and CDR2 YSYEKL come from the germline V gene. The CDR3 sequence is 15 residues long. The CDR3 region has the DNA TGCGCCAGCAGCCGACCGGGACAGACATTCTATGGCTACACCTTC. It is translated as CASSRPGQTFYGYTF.

The CDR3 coding sequence is TGTGCCAGCACCATACCGACCGGGGGCGCGGGAACTGAAGCTTTCTTT. Its protein is CASTIPTGGAGTEAFF. This rearrangement joins TRBV28 to TRBJ1-1; D is perhaps TRBD1 (6 bases). Trimming left V 7 bases short and J 5 bases short, with 23 bases between. This CDR3 contains 16 residues. Germline CDR1 reads MDHEN; CDR2 reads SYDVKM.

V gene TRBV6-1 combines with J gene TRBJ2-7; TRBD1 matches at 9 bases. This CDR3 is 14 amino acids long. Losses at the gene ends were 2 bases for V and 4 bases for J; bases not matched to a gene: 3. Germline values: CDR1 MNHNS, CDR2 SASEGT. The CDR3 nucleotides are TGTGCCAGCAGTGAATTCGACAGGGGGTACGAGCAGTACTTC. Its translation is CASSEFDRGYEQYF.

The chain joins TRBV10-3 to TRBJ1-5; D unresolved. Trimming took 1 base from V and 5 from J, leaving 6 bases between them. Per the germline V gene, CDR1 is ENHRY and CDR2 is SYGVKD. This CDR3 is 13 amino acids long. CDR3 sequence reads: CAISEYEDQPQHF. The CDR3 nucleotides read TGTGCCATCAGTGAGTACGAGGATCAGCCCCAGCATTTT.

This clone was counted once. V usage is TRBV7-6 and J usage is TRBJ1-1; D gene ambiguous. This CDR3 is 14 amino acids long. Germline V gives CDR1 SGHVS, CDR2 FNYEAQ. V lost 5 bases, J lost 4 bases, and 14 bases lay in between. The CDR3 is CASSLLSGGTEAFF. In DNA form, the CDR3 reads TGTGCCAGCAGCCTCTTGTCGGGTGGCACTGAAGCTTTCTTT.

The CDR3 spells CASTPSLGQGLSYEQYF. The CDR3 DNA reads TGTGCCAGCACCCCGAGCTTGGGGCAGGGCCTCTCCTACGAGCAGTACTTC. V and J are TRBV28 and TRBJ2-7; perhaps TRBD1 as D (5 bases). Germline V gene sequence: CDR1 MDHEN, CDR2 SYDVKM. V was clipped by 7 bases and J by 0 bases, with 22 bases between them. This CDR3 region has 17 residues.

The rearrangement joins TRBV29-1 to TRBJ1-1, with D tentatively TRBD1 (6 bases). Germline CDR1 SQVTM, CDR2 ANQGSEA. V gave up 7 bases and J gave up 4 bases, with 25 bases separating them. The CDR3 sequence is 16 residues long. CDR3 DNA: TGCAGCGCCGCGTATAGACAGGCGACGGGACCCACTGAAGCTTTCTTT. Amino acids: CSAAYRQATGPTEAFF.

The CDR3 sequence: CASMNPGYNEQFF. The CDR3 DNA is TGTGCCAGCATGAATCCGGGATACAATGAGCAGTTCTTC. The V and J genes are TRBV5-4 and TRBJ2-1, with a possible D match to TRBD2 (5 bases). Germline V lookup: CDR1 SGHNT, CDR2 YYREEE (reference sequence). This CDR3 has 13 residues. V was shortened by 6 bases and J by 4 bases, with 11 bases between the two germline ends. Full variable domain (missing parts from reference TRBV5-4 and TRBJ2-1): ETGVTQSPTHLIKTRGQQVTLRCSSQSGHNTVSWYQQALGQGPQFIFQYYREEENGRGNFPPRFSGLQFPNYSSELNVNALELDDSALYLCASMNPGYNEQFFGPGTRLTVL.

Here the CDR3 reads CASSYSIPAGETQYF. In nucleotides, the CDR3 is TGTGCCAGCAGTTACTCGATACCAGCGGGAGAGACCCAGTACTTC. The rearrangement joins TRBV6-6 to TRBJ2-5, with a weak D call TRBD2 (6 bases). The germline CDR1 and CDR2 sequences are MNHNY and SVGAGI (reference sequence). V was trimmed by 0 bases and J by 4 bases, leaving 12 bases between them. The CDR3 loop spans 15 amino acids.

A word on this clone: This sample includes further DNA sequences coding for the same CDR3. The chain employs TRBV6-4 and TRBJ1-2, with a tentative D call TRBD1 (6 bases). The CDR3 spans 15 residues. Germline-derived CDR1 and CDR2 are MRHNA and SNTAGT. Trimming pared 7 bases from V and 7 bases from J, leaving 22 bases between. CDR3 nucleotides: TGTGCCAGCAACGAGTCGCAGGGGTACACGGGTGGCTACACCTTC. As protein: CASNESQGYTGGYTF.

The chain carries TRBV25-1 and TRBJ2-7; possibly TRBD1 for D (5 bases). Germline V lookup: CDR1 MGHDK, CDR2 SYGVNS. The CDR3 is made up of 15 amino acids. V gave up 6 bases and J gave up 3 bases, with 18 bases separating them. Written as DNA, the CDR3 is TGTGCCAGCAGACCCACGAAGGCAGGGATCTACGAGCAGTACTTC. Protein sequence: CASRPTKAGIYEQYF.

The rearrangement uses TRBV28 and TRBJ2-7, with no clear D. This CDR3 is built from 13 residues. Trimming removed 6 bases from V and 4 bases from J, with 13 bases in between. Per the germline V gene, CDR1 is MDHEN and CDR2 is SYDVKM. CDR3 nucleotides: TGTGCCAGCAGCACCTGGGGTCGGTACGAGCAGTACTTC. It encodes CASSTWGRYEQYF.

The chain links TRBV6-1 to TRBJ2-1; 9 bases match TRBD2. J lost 1 base, V lost 5 bases, and 3 bases had no gene match. The germline gives CDR1 MNHNS, CDR2 SASEGT. The CDR3 is 15 residues long. In DNA, the CDR3 is TGTGCCAGCAGTTCTAGCGGGACTTCCTACAATGAGCAGTTCTTC. The encoded protein is CASSSSGTSYNEQFF.